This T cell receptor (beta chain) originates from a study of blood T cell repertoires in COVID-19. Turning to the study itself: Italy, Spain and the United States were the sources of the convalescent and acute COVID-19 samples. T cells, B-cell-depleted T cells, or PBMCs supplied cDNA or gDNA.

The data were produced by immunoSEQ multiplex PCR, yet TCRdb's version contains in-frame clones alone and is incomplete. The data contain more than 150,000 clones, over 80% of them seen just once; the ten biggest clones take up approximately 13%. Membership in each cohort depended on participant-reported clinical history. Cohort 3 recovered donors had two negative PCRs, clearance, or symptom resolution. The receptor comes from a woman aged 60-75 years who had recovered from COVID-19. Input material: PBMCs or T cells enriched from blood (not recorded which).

CDR3 DNA sequence: TGTGCCAGCAGCTCTAATATACAGGGTGCCTACGAGCAGTACTTC. Its protein product is CASSSNIQGAYEQYF. The chain recombines TRBV11-2 with TRBJ2-7; the D gene is possibly TRBD1 (6 bases). Germline assignment: CDR1 SGHAT and CDR2 FQNNGV. This CDR3 comprises 15 residues. With 4 bases removed from V and 2 bases from J, the gap between germline ends came to 15 bases.